The clone carrying this T cell receptor (beta chain) has a handful of counts. Its cognate antigen is unknown. The data belong to a study of cytomegalovirus exposure and HLA in healthy donors. Whole-study results and caveats: Rare TCR sequences dominated, though some public TCRs recurred in many donors.

The donors were part of the 120-subject validation cohort, which stood apart from the 666-subject first cohort. Clones were read by immunoSEQ multiplex PCR, and TCRdb kept only the in-frame ones, dropping some. The table includes about 98,000 clones, over 75% detected once. Between the trimmed V and J ends, which lost 3 bases and 6 bases, there was a span of 14 bases. Germline V lookup: CDR1 LGHNA, CDR2 YSLEER. The CDR3 extends over 14 amino acids. The sequence came from a man aged 18-30 years in good health and CMV-seropositive. This sequence joins TRBV4-3 and TRBJ1-1; D perhaps matches TRBD1 (5 bases). The sequenced sample was PBMCs. In DNA, the CDR3 is TGCGCCAGCAGCCAGGGACGGAGGGGATCTGAAGCTTTCTTT. It specifies CASSQGRRGSEAFF.